These 17 T cell receptor beta chains were all obtained from the same sample, sequenced in a study of control samples from healthy donors and cancer patients. Sequencing used immunoSEQ multiplex PCR; TCRdb keeps in-frame clones, though not all of them. This sample has 68,000 or so clones, with around 80% found just once. The sequencing sample was made of blood. These receptors came from a man between 60 and 75 years old in good health.

The chain employs TRBV28 and TRBJ1-2; D remains ambiguous. The germline gives CDR1 MDHEN, CDR2 SYDVKM. The CDR3 has 13 amino acids. V dropped 6 bases and J dropped 2 bases, with 10 bases sitting between them. The CDR3 DNA is TGTGCCAGCAGGGAATCCGGGAACTATGGCTACACCTTC. It yields the protein CASRESGNYGYTF.

The chain couples TRBV9 to TRBJ1-3; possible D gene TRBD1, 5 bases. The CDR3 contains 16 residues. Germline CDR1 and CDR2: SGDLS and YYNGEE. Trimming pared 2 bases from V and 4 bases from J, leaving 16 bases between. In DNA form, the CDR3 reads TGTGCCAGCAGCGTTGCAGTTAGGGGCTCCGGAAACACCATATATTTT. Protein: CASSVAVRGSGNTIYF.

There are a few counts of this clone. The chain couples TRBV13 to TRBJ1-2; 7 nucleotides agree with TRBD1. With 6 bases clipped from V and 7 bases from J, the junction kept 8 bases outside the gene matches. Per germline, CDR1 PRHDT and CDR2 FYEKMQ (reference sequence). CDR3 length: 13 residues. The chain's CDR3 is CASSMGQGVGYTF. The CDR3 DNA sequence: TGTGCCAGCAGTATGGGGCAGGGGGTTGGCTACACCTTC. The complete variable domain, with remaining parts taken from reference TRBV13 and TRBJ1-2, reads AAGVIQSPRHLIKEKRETATLKCYPIPRHDTVYWYQQGPGQDPQFLISFYEKMQSDKGSIPDRFSAQQFSDYHSELNMSSLELGDSALYFCASSMGQGVGYTFGSGTRLTVV.

Written as DNA, the CDR3 is TGCGCCACCGCCCGGGGGGAGGACGAGCAGTACTTC. This codes for CATARGEDEQYF. The chain couples TRBV10-1 to TRBJ2-7; 7 nucleotides line up with TRBD2. Germline V CDR1 and CDR2: WNHNN, SYGVQD (reference sequence). V lost 10 bases to trimming and J lost 5 bases; unmatched junction nucleotides: 8. This CDR3 region has 12 residues.

V gene TRBV25-1 combines with J gene TRBJ2-1; 9 bases line up with TRBD2. The CDR3 loop spans 15 amino acids. J lost 6 bases, V lost 5 bases, and 8 bases had no gene match. Germline CDR1 MGHDK, CDR2 SYGVNS. CDR3: CASSRPGLAGNEQFF. The CDR3, as DNA: TGTGCCAGCAGTCGGCCGGGACTAGCCGGCAATGAGCAGTTCTTC.

The chain is built from TRBV5-1 and TRBJ2-7; 8 bases agree with TRBD2. After removal of 4 bases from V and 6 bases from J, the junction contained 9 bases not matched to a gene. Germline CDR1 and CDR2: SGHRS and YFSETQ. The CDR3 length is 14 residues. The CDR3 DNA reads TGCGCCAGCAGCGAACAAGCGGGAGTGGGCGAGCAGTACTTC. It specifies CASSEQAGVGEQYF.

Only a few counts were recorded for this clone. The chain combines TRBV5-1 with TRBJ1-2; no firm D call. The CDR3 runs to 12 residues. Germline loops: CDR1 SGHRS, CDR2 YFSETQ. V dropped 4 bases and J dropped 14 bases, with 18 bases sitting between them. CDR3 region: CASSPLGLTWTF. The CDR3 DNA reads TGCGCCAGCAGCCCGCTCGGATTAACGTGGACCTTC.

This clone was detected only once. The chain carries TRBV15 and TRBJ2-3; possibly TRBD1 for D (6 bases). The CDR3 covers 18 residues. The V gene lost 0 bases and the J gene lost 4 bases, with 20 bases spanning the gap. Germline V lookup: CDR1 LNHNV, CDR2 YYDKDF (reference sequence). The CDR3 coding sequence is TGTGCCACCAGCAGAGATTTTGGCTCCCAGGGGCCCCCAGATACGCAGTATTTT. Its translation: CATSRDFGSQGPPDTQYF.

V usage is TRBV24-1 and J usage is TRBJ2-5; 7 bases agree with TRBD1. Germline lookup yields CDR1 KGHDR and CDR2 SFDVKD. The CDR3 is made up of 17 amino acids. V gave up 4 bases and J gave up 5 bases; unmatched junction bases: 15. The CDR3 region is CATSEPSRGTVRETQYF. In DNA, the CDR3 is TGTGCCACCAGTGAACCCAGCAGGGGGACGGTACGGGAGACCCAGTACTTC.

The chain recombines TRBV11-3 with TRBJ2-2; D unclear. Trimming left V 2 bases short and J 6 bases short, with 7 bases between. CDR3 size: 13 residues. CDR1 SGHNT and CDR2 YENEEA come from the germline V gene. CDR3 amino acids: CASSLWGSGELFF. DNA of the CDR3: TGTGCCAGCAGCTTATGGGGTTCCGGGGAGCTGTTTTTT.

The chain employs TRBV6-5 and TRBJ2-3, with 10 bases that match TRBD1. Germline V gene sequence: CDR1 MNHEY, CDR2 SVGAGI. This CDR3 is 15 amino acids long. V dropped 6 bases and J dropped 5; count of bases not matched to a gene: 8. The CDR3 DNA reads TGTGCCAGCAGGGGGGACAGGGGCGTGCGAGATACGCAGTATTTT. It is translated as CASRGDRGVRDTQYF.

The J gene is TRBJ2-7, the V gene TRBV6-1; perhaps TRBD1 as D (6 bases). Germline values: CDR1 MNHNS, CDR2 SASEGT. Trimming took off 1 base at V and 0 bases at J, with 10 bases between the two ends. This CDR3 contains 15 residues. The CDR3 DNA follows: TGTGCCAGCAGTGAAGACAGGGCAAGCTCCTACGAGCAGTACTTC. Protein product: CASSEDRASSYEQYF.

The genes are TRBV29-1 and TRBJ2-1; D unresolved. CDR1 and CDR2 (germline): SQVTM, ANQGSEA. Trimming removed 0 bases at V and 6 bases at J, with 9 bases between. This CDR3 contains 13 residues. CDR3 coding DNA: TGCAGCGTTGAAGATTTGGCTACCAATGAGCAGTTCTTC. Protein: CSVEDLATNEQFF.

The chain has TRBV6-1 and TRBJ1-5; no reliable D call. CDR1 and CDR2 from the germline V gene are MNHNS and SASEGT. This CDR3 is 14 amino acids long. Between the trimmed V and J ends, which lost 2 bases and 12 bases, there was a span of 17 bases. The CDR3 coding sequence is TGTGCCAGCAGTGAATTCCCGGACGGGAGGCTCCAGCATTTT. Its translation: CASSEFPDGRLQHF.

This clone was seen more than once but under ten times. V gene TRBV6-5 combines with J gene TRBJ1-6, with TRBD1 matching over 8 bases. Germline V gene lookup returns CDR1 MNHEY and CDR2 SVGAGI. The CDR3 has 16 residues. The trim removed 0 bases at V and 9 bases at J, leaving 7 bases unmatched. The CDR3: CASSYSGGQGGSPLHF. CDR3 DNA sequence: TGTGCCAGCAGTTACTCGGGAGGACAGGGTGGTTCACCCCTCCACTTT.

The CDR3 is CASSYSGSPSYEQYF. In DNA form, the CDR3 reads TGTGCCAGCAGTTACAGCGGGAGTCCGTCCTACGAGCAGTACTTC. The chain combines TRBV6-2 or TRBV6-3 with TRBJ2-7; TRBD2 aligns across 8 bases. The germline V gene encodes CDR1 MNHEY and CDR2 SVGEGT. The CDR3 contains 15 residues. Trimming removed 2 bases from V and 1 base from J; junction bases left unmatched: 4.

This chain uses TRBV20-1 with TRBJ2-7; perhaps D is TRBD1 or TRBD2 (5 bases each). V shed 3 bases and J shed 3 bases, with 21 bases lying between them. The length of the CDR3 is 16 residues. Per germline, CDR1 DFQATT and CDR2 SNEGSKA (reference sequence). The CDR3 DNA sequence: TGCAGTGCTAGTGGAAACACCGGGACCCTCAGCTACGAGCAGTACTTC. Residues: CSASGNTGTLSYEQYF.